These 24 T cell receptor beta chains came from one sample sequenced in a study of blood T cell repertoires in COVID-19. The method was immunoSEQ multiplex PCR; TCRdb's version includes in-frame clones alone and lacks a portion of them. This repertoire shows 250,000 to 300,000 clones, around 90% found once; its top ten account for 2% to 2.5%. Sequenced material: peripheral blood. The source is a woman aged 45-65 years who had recovered from COVID-19.

The chain couples TRBV6-5 to TRBJ2-7; D is perhaps TRBD1 (5 bases). Germline CDR1 and CDR2: MNHEY and SVGAGI. V lost 1 base, J lost 6 bases, and 10 bases lay in between. This CDR3 has 13 amino acids. The CDR3 spells CASSYFLQGEQYF. DNA of the CDR3: TGTGCCAGCAGTTACTTCCTCCAGGGCGAGCAGTACTTC.

Only a few counts were recorded for this clone. The chain carries TRBV27 and TRBJ2-2; 10 nucleotides match TRBD1. Germline V gene data show CDR1 as MNHEY and CDR2 as SMNVEV (reference sequence). J was trimmed by 3 bases and V by 2 bases; bases with no gene match: 6. This CDR3 is built from 17 residues. The CDR3 DNA reads TGTGCCAGCAGTTTAAGGCAGGGACAGGGGTACACCGGGGAGCTGTTTTTT. Translation: CASSLRQGQGYTGELFF.

This clone has a single count. The chain combines TRBV9 with TRBJ2-3; 8 nucleotides align to TRBD1. Germline CDR1 and CDR2: SGDLS and YYNGEE. This CDR3 is built from 16 residues. V shed 4 bases and J 0 bases; nucleotides not matched to a gene: 7. CDR3 sequence: CASSLGRGLSTDTQYF. CDR3 sequence (DNA): TGTGCCAGCAGCCTAGGCAGGGGGCTTAGCACAGATACGCAGTATTTT.

CDR3 loop: CASSLSGGAPTNEKLFF. CDR3 bases: TGTGCCAGCAGTTTATCAGGGGGCGCCCCAACTAATGAAAAACTGTTTTTT. The chain recombines TRBV28 with TRBJ1-4, with 8 bases lining up with TRBD1. CDR1 MDHEN and CDR2 SYDVKM come from the germline V gene. The V segment lost 1 base and the J segment 0 bases; nucleotides outside the gene matches: 4. The CDR3 has 17 amino acids. The whole variable domain, remainder taken from reference TRBV28 and TRBJ1-4, is DVKVTQSSRYLVKRTGEKVFLECVQDMDHENMFWYRQDPGLGLRLIYFSYDVKMKEKGDIPEGYSVSREKKERFSLILESASTNQTSMYLCASSLSGGAPTNEKLFFGSGTQLSVL.

This sequence joins TRBV7-9 and TRBJ1-5; no firm D call. Trimming cost V 2 bases and J 2 bases, with 19 bases left between them. This CDR3 is built from 18 residues. CDR1 is SEHNR, CDR2 FQNEAQ, per germline (reference sequence). The chain's CDR3 is CASSLWSRWGGGNQPQHF. The DNA for the CDR3 is TGTGCCAGCAGCTTATGGTCGAGGTGGGGAGGCGGCAATCAGCCCCAGCATTTT.

The V and J genes are TRBV19 and TRBJ2-2; 7 positions match TRBD2. The CDR3 totals 15 residues. In germline, CDR1 is LNHDA, CDR2 SQIVND (reference sequence). CDR3 nucleotide sequence: TGTGCGAGTTCCGGGGGGACGGGGGACACCGGGGAGCTGTTTTTT. Translation gives CASSGGTGDTGELFF.

This clone was counted a few times. CDR3 coding DNA: TGCGCCAGCAGCCAAGGGCTCGCGGAGGGAGTGAGCAATCAGCCCCAGCATTTT. Its protein product is CASSQGLAEGVSNQPQHF. The chain uses TRBV4-3 and TRBJ1-5; D not resolved. Germline V gives CDR1 LGHNA, CDR2 YSLEER. V lost 1 base, J lost 1 base, and 17 bases lay in between. This CDR3 has 18 residues.

This chain joins TRBV11-2 and TRBJ2-2; D perhaps matches TRBD2 (7 bases). V gave up 4 bases and J gave up 2 bases, with 20 bases separating them. Germline V lookup: CDR1 SGHAT, CDR2 FQNNGV. The length of the CDR3 is 18 residues. The CDR3 DNA reads TGTGCCAGCAGCTCCGAGGGGCCCGGGGGGCTAAACACCGGGGAGCTGTTTTTT. Protein product: CASSSEGPGGLNTGELFF.

The chain combines TRBV9 with TRBJ2-3, with 8 bases identical to TRBD2. The CDR3 spans 19 residues. The junction had 14 bases not matched to a gene; V was cut back by 0 bases and J by 2 bases. The germline gives CDR1 SGDLS, CDR2 YYNGEE. The CDR3 here is CASSVGSRARGGYTDTQYF. The CDR3 nucleotides read TGTGCCAGCAGCGTAGGTAGTCGAGCCCGGGGGGGTTACACAGATACGCAGTATTTT. The entire variable domain, with the rest obtained from reference TRBV9 and TRBJ2-3, is as follows: DSGVTQTPKHLITATGQRVTLRCSPRSGDLSVYWYQQSLDQGLQFLIQYYNGEERAKGNILERFSAQQFPDLHSELNLSSLELGDSALYFCASSVGSRARGGYTDTQYFGPGTRLTVL.

The gene calls are TRBV6-2 or TRBV6-3 and TRBJ1-2, with 7 bases fitting TRBD1. Germline values: CDR1 MNHEY, CDR2 SVGEGT. Trimming removed 7 bases from V and 4 bases from J; junction bases left unmatched: 12. The CDR3 is 15 amino acids. As DNA, the CDR3 is TGTGCCAGCACCCCCCAGGGGGTTCCCATCTATGGCTACACCTTC. This codes for CASTPQGVPIYGYTF.

The V gene is TRBV4-2, the J gene TRBJ2-5; weak D call: TRBD2 (6 bases). Trimming took 5 bases from V and 5 from J, leaving 18 bases between them. Germline CDR1 and CDR2: LGHNA and YNFKEQ. This CDR3 has 15 residues. CDR3 coding DNA: TGTGCCAGCAGCACCCGGGACTTCAACGGGGAGACCCAGTACTTC. It codes for CASSTRDFNGETQYF.

The chain recombines TRBV5-1 with TRBJ2-1, with D possibly TRBD1 on 5 matching bases. The germline V and J ends were trimmed by 4 bases and 7 bases, with 12 bases remaining between them. The CDR3 extends over 13 amino acids. Germline CDR1 reads SGHRS; CDR2 reads YFSETQ. This CDR3 is CASSHDRSNEQFF. CDR3 bases: TGCGCCAGCAGCCATGACAGATCTAATGAGCAGTTCTTC.

The chain couples TRBV6-5 to TRBJ2-1, with a tentative D call TRBD2 (7 bases). There are 13 residues in the CDR3. Between the trimmed V and J ends, which lost 2 bases and 6 bases, there was a span of 8 bases. CDR1 and CDR2 (germline): MNHEY, SVGAGI. The CDR3 reads CASSYRGGNEQFF. Here the CDR3 DNA reads TGTGCCAGCAGTTACAGGGGGGGCAATGAGCAGTTCTTC.

This chain joins TRBV19 and TRBJ1-4, with D unresolved. The V and J ends lost 2 bases and 0 bases respectively, with 4 bases between them. This CDR3 comprises 14 residues. Germline CDR1 LNHDA, CDR2 SQIVND (reference sequence). The CDR3 reads CASSITTTNEKLFF. In nucleotides, the CDR3 is TGTGCCAGTAGTATAACAACAACTAATGAAAAACTGTTTTTT.

The chain links TRBV6-6 to TRBJ1-3; D gene unclear. With 1 base removed from V and 3 bases from J, the gap between germline ends came to 7 bases. Germline V gene sequence: CDR1 MNHNY, CDR2 SVGAGI (reference sequence). The CDR3 is 14 amino acids. CDR3 DNA sequence: TGTGCCAGCAGTTACTTGGAGGATGGAAACACCATATATTTT. This gives the protein CASSYLEDGNTIYF.

The V and J genes are TRBV9 and TRBJ1-4; D perhaps matches TRBD1 (6 bases). With 4 bases removed from V and 3 bases from J, the gap between germline ends came to 10 bases. Germline CDR1 reads SGDLS; CDR2 reads YYNGEE. The CDR3 consists of 14 residues. Here the CDR3 reads CASSQTGANEKLFF. The CDR3, as DNA: TGTGCCAGCAGCCAGACAGGAGCTAATGAAAAACTGTTTTTT.

This sequence joins TRBV2 and TRBJ2-5; 9 positions agree with TRBD2. Germline V gene data show CDR1 as SNHLY and CDR2 as FYNNEI. The CDR3 spans 15 residues. Germline trimming cut 2 bases from V and 3 bases from J; bases unmatched to any gene: 4. The CDR3 region is CASSERSGGKETQYF. Here the CDR3 DNA reads TGTGCCAGCAGTGAACGCAGCGGGGGGAAAGAGACCCAGTACTTC. Supplemented by reference TRBV2 and TRBJ2-5, the full variable domain reads EPEVTQTPSHQVTQMGQEVILRCVPISNHLYFYWYRQILGQKVEFLVSFYNNEISEKSEIFDDQFSVERPDGSNFTLKIRSTKLEDSAMYFCASSERSGGKETQYFGPGTRLLVL.

V and J are TRBV6-2 or TRBV6-3 and TRBJ1-2; maybe TRBD1 (5 bases). V lost 6 bases and J 3 bases, leaving 20 bases between the germline ends. The CDR3 runs to 16 residues. CDR1 and CDR2 (germline): MNHEY, SVGEGT. The CDR3 reads CASSFVAGLPDYGYTF. In DNA, the CDR3 is TGTGCCAGCAGCTTTGTAGCGGGGCTCCCGGACTATGGCTACACCTTC.

J is TRBJ1-5 and V is TRBV5-6, with a possible D match to TRBD1 (5 bases). V dropped 3 bases and J dropped 3 bases, with 13 bases sitting between them. The CDR3 spans 15 residues. Germline CDR1 reads SGHDT; CDR2 reads YYEEEE. CDR3 residues: CASSSMAGHNQPQHF. The CDR3 nucleotides are TGTGCCAGCAGCTCCATGGCAGGGCACAATCAGCCCCAGCATTTT. Full variable domain (missing parts from reference TRBV5-6 and TRBJ1-5): DAGVTQSPTHLIKTRGQQVTLRCSPKSGHDTVSWYQQALGQGPQFIFQYYEEEERQRGNFPDRFSGHQFPNYSSELNVNALLLGDSALYLCASSSMAGHNQPQHFGDGTRLSIL.

The CDR3 nucleotides are TGCGCCAGCAGCTTGCCGACAGATGTTTACGAGCAGTACTTC. Translating it yields CASSLPTDVYEQYF. The chain employs TRBV5-1 and TRBJ2-7, with D perhaps matching TRBD1 (5 bases). Trimming took 1 base from V and 4 from J, leaving 12 bases between them. The germline gives CDR1 SGHRS, CDR2 YFSETQ. The CDR3 is 14 residues long.

This clone was recorded once. This chain connects TRBV13 to TRBJ2-7; no clear D. CDR1 is PRHDT, CDR2 FYEKMQ, per germline (reference sequence). This CDR3 comprises 11 residues. Trimming pared 2 bases from V and 5 bases from J, leaving 4 bases between. This CDR3 reads CASSLTHEQYF. CDR3 DNA sequence: TGTGCCAGCAGCTTAACACACGAGCAGTACTTC.

V gene TRBV2 combines with J gene TRBJ1-4; D perhaps matches TRBD1 (6 bases). The CDR3 has 17 amino acids. V gave up 3 bases and J gave up 0 bases, with 14 bases separating them. Per the germline V gene, CDR1 is SNHLY and CDR2 is FYNNEI. CDR3 coding DNA: TGTGCCAGCAGTGATTTTTACAGGGCTGCAACTAATGAAAAACTGTTTTTT. It translates to CASSDFYRAATNEKLFF.

The chain uses TRBV5-4 and TRBJ1-4, with D tentatively TRBD1 (5 bases). V was cut by 4 bases and J by 3 bases, with 10 bases left in between. The CDR3 spans 14 residues. Germline CDR1 reads SGHNT; CDR2 reads YYREEE (reference sequence). The CDR3, as DNA: TGTGCCAGCAGCCGGGGGGGGTCTAATGAAAAACTGTTTTTT. Translating gives CASSRGGSNEKLFF. The full variable domain, its missing parts supplied by reference TRBV5-4 and TRBJ1-4, is ETGVTQSPTHLIKTRGQQVTLRCSSQSGHNTVSWYQQALGQGPQFIFQYYREEENGRGNFPPRFSGLQFPNYSSELNVNALELDDSALYLCASSRGGSNEKLFFGSGTQLSVL.

The genes are TRBV7-2 and TRBJ1-2; D is perhaps TRBD1 (6 bases). V was trimmed by 4 bases and J by 4 bases, leaving 13 bases between them. The CDR3 spans 14 residues. CDR1 is SGHTA and CDR2 is FQGNSA in the germline V gene. CDR3 nucleotide sequence: TGTGCCAGCAGCTCGTCGACAGGAAGCTATGGCTACACCTTC. Its protein is CASSSSTGSYGYTF.